The 6 T cell receptor beta chains presented below share a single source sample, sequenced in a study of control samples from healthy donors and cancer patients. Sequencing used immunoSEQ multiplex PCR; TCRdb keeps in-frame clones, though not all of them. The repertoire consists of 70,000 or so clones, with more than 75% occurring once and the leading ten covering about 15%. Sequencing was performed on blood. These receptors came from a man aged 45-60 years in good health.

The chain uses TRBV12-3 or TRBV12-4 and TRBJ2-5; D perhaps matches TRBD2 (6 bases). CDR3 size: 12 residues. The V gene lost 3 bases and the J gene lost 5 bases, with 7 bases spanning the gap. The CDR3 loop is CASSFGGETQYF. The CDR3 DNA reads as TGTGCCAGCAGTTTCGGAGGGGAGACCCAGTACTTC.

J is TRBJ2-3 and V is TRBV5-4; TRBD2 is a possible D gene (5 bases). This CDR3 is built from 14 residues. Trimming took off 0 bases at V and 2 bases at J, with 7 bases between the two ends. The germline gives CDR1 SGHNT, CDR2 YYREEE (reference sequence). The CDR3 is CASSLVGNTDTQYF. In nucleotides, the CDR3 is TGTGCCAGCAGCTTGGTCGGGAACACAGATACGCAGTATTTT.

This clone has a handful of counts. The chain recombines TRBV2 with TRBJ2-2, with D possibly being TRBD2 (5 bases). The CDR3 sequence is 15 residues long. Trimming shortened V by 5 bases and J by 3 bases, and 13 bases separated the two germline ends. Germline lookup yields CDR1 SNHLY and CDR2 FYNNEI. In DNA form, the CDR3 reads TGTGCCAGCAGTCGAGGGAGAGAGGACACCGGGGAGCTGTTTTTT. Its protein product is CASSRGREDTGELFF. Full variable domain (rest looked up from reference TRBV2 and TRBJ2-2): EPEVTQTPSHQVTQMGQEVILRCVPISNHLYFYWYRQILGQKVEFLVSFYNNEISEKSEIFDDQFSVERPDGSNFTLKIRSTKLEDSAMYFCASSRGREDTGELFFGEGSRLTVL.

V is TRBV6-6 and J is TRBJ2-7; D unresolved. Germline V gene data show CDR1 as MNHNY and CDR2 as SVGAGI (reference sequence). V was trimmed by 6 bases and J by 1 base, leaving 10 bases between them. The CDR3 totals 13 residues. As DNA, the CDR3 is TGTGCCAGCAGGAAAACTACATCCTACGAGCAGTACTTC. It yields the protein CASRKTTSYEQYF.

The chain joins TRBV29-1 to TRBJ2-7; TRBD1 aligns across 7 bases. The CDR3 has 13 residues. The trim removed 7 bases at V and 5 bases at J, leaving 11 bases unmatched. The V gene's germline CDR1 is SQVTM and CDR2 ANQGSEA. For the CDR3, the DNA is TGCAGCGAGCAACAGGGGAGATCCCACGAGCAGTACTTC. Translated: CSEQQGRSHEQYF.

This clone appeared a few times. V is TRBV5-1 and J is TRBJ1-6; tentatively, D is TRBD1 (5 bases). Deletions cut 4 bases from V and 0 bases from J, with 14 bases between. CDR1 is SGHRS and CDR2 is YFSETQ in the germline V gene. The CDR3 covers 17 residues. The DNA of the CDR3 is TGCGCCAGCAGCCCACTGGTCGGGGGCTCCTATAATTCACCCCTCCACTTT. It specifies CASSPLVGGSYNSPLHF. The complete variable domain, with remaining parts taken from reference TRBV5-1 and TRBJ1-6, reads KAGVTQTPRYLIKTRGQQVTLSCSPISGHRSVSWYQQTPGQGLQFLFEYFSETQRNKGNFPGRFSGRQFSNSRSEMNVSTLELGDSALYLCASSPLVGGSYNSPLHFGNGTRLTVT.